This T cell receptor (beta chain) was captured by sequencing in a study of blood T cell repertoires in COVID-19. Study at large: Samples of COVID-19 (acute and convalescent) were obtained from the United States, Italy and Spain. Sources were T cells, B-cell-depleted T cells, or PBMCs; the material itself was cDNA or gDNA.

Germline V gene sequence: CDR1 KGHSH, CDR2 LQKENI. This CDR3 is built from 16 residues. Losses at the gene ends were 3 bases for V and 4 bases for J; bases not matched to a gene: 7. In the authors' methods: Reference gene primer amplification yielded estimated nucleated cell counts. Method: immunoSEQ multiplex PCR; TCRdb's copy keeps in-frame clones and lacks some. V and J calls and clone size come straight from that table; D and trimming were deduced from the DNA. The table includes nearly 25,000 clones, about 89% detected once. Sequencing was carried out using peripheral blood. The clonotype originates from a man between 65 and 80 years old with acute or convalescent COVID-19. The chain recombines TRBV18 with TRBJ1-1, with 11 bases that match TRBD1. The CDR3 reads CASSPRTGGGGTEAFF. The CDR3 DNA reads TGTGCCAGCTCACCGAGGACAGGGGGCGGGGGCACTGAAGCTTTCTTT.